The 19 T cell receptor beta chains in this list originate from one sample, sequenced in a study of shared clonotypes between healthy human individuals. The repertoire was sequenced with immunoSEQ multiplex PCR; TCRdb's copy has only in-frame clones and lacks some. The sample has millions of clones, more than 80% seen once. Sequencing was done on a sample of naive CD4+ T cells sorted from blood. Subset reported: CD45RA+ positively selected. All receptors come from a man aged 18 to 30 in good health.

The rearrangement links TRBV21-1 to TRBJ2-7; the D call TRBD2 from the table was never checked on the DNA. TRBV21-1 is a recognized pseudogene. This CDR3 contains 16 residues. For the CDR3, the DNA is TGTGCCAGCAGCAGGGGACTAGCGGGAACCTCTACGGAGCAGTACTTC. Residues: CASSRGLAGTSTEQYF.

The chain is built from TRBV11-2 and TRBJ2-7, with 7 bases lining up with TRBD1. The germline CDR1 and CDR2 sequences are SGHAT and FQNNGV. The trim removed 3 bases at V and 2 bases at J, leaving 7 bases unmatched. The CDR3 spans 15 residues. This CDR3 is CASSFNRGKPYEQYF. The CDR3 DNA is TGTGCCAGCAGCTTTAACAGGGGAAAACCCTACGAGCAGTACTTC.

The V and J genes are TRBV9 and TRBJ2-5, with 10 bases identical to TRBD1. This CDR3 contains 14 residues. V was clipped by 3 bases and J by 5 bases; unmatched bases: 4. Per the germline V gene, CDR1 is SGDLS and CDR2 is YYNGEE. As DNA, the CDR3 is TGTGCCAGCAGCGCTCGGACAGGGGGTGAGACCCAGTACTTC. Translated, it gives CASSARTGGETQYF.

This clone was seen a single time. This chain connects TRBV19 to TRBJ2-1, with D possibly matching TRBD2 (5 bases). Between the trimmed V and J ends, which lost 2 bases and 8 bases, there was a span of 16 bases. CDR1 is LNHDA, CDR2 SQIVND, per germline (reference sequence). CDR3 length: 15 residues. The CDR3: CASSIKGSGYHEQFF. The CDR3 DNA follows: TGTGCCAGTAGTATAAAGGGATCGGGGTATCATGAGCAGTTCTTC.

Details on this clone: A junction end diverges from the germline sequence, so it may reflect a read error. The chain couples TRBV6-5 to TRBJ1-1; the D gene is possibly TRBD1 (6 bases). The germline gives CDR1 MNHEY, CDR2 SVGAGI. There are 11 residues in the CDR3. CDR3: CASSLNRAGVF. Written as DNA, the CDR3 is TGTGCCAGCAGCCTTAATCGGGCAGGGGTCTTT.

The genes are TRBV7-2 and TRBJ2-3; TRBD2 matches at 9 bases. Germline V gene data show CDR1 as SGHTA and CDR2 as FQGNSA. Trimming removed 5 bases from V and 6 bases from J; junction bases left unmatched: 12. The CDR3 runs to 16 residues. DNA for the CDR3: TGTGCCAGCAGCCACTCCTCGGCGGGAGGGTTTGATACGCAGTATTTT. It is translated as CASSHSSAGGFDTQYF.

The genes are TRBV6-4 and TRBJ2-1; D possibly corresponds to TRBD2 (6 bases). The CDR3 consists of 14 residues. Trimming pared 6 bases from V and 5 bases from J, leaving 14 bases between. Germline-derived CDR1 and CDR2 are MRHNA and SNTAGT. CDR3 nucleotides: TGTGCCAGCAGGGATAGCGGCGACAACAATGAGCAGTTCTTC. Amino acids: CASRDSGDNNEQFF.

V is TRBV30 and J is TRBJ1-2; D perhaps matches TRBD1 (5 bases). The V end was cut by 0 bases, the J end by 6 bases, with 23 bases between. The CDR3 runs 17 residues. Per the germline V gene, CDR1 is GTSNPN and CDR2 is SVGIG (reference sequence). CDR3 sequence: CAWSVESVRGGGDGYTF. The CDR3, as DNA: TGTGCCTGGAGTGTAGAGTCGGTAAGGGGTGGAGGTGATGGCTACACCTTC.

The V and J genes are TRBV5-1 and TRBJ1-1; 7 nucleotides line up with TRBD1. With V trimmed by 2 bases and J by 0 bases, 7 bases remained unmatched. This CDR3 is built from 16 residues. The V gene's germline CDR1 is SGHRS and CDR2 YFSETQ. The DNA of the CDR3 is TGCGCCAGCAGCTTAACAGGGGCGAGAATGAACACTGAAGCTTTCTTT. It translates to CASSLTGARMNTEAFF.

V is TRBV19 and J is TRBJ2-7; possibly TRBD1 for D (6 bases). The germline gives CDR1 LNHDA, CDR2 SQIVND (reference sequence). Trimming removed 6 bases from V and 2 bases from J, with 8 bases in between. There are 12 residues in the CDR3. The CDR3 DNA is TGTGCCAGTAGAGGACAGACCTACGAGCAGTACTTC. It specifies CASRGQTYEQYF.

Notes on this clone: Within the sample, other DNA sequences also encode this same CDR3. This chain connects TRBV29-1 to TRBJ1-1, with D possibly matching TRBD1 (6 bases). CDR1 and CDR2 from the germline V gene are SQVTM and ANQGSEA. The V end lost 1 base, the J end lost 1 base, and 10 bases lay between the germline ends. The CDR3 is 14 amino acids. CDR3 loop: CSVEVRGQNTEAFF. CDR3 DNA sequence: TGCAGCGTTGAAGTCCGGGGGCAGAACACTGAAGCTTTCTTT.

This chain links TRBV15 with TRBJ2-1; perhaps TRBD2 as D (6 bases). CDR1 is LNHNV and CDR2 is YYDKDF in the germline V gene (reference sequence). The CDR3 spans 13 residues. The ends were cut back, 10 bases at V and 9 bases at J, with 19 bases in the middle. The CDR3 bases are TGTGCCATGTCGGAGGGCCCTGAAGGTGAGCAGTTCTTC. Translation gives CAMSEGPEGEQFF.

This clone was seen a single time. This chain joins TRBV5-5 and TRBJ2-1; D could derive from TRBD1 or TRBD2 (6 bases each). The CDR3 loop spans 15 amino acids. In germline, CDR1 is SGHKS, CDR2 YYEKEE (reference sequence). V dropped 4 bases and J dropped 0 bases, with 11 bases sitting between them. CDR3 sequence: CASSPGASSYNEQFF. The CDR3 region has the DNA TGTGCCAGCAGCCCGGGGGCCAGCTCCTACAATGAGCAGTTCTTC.

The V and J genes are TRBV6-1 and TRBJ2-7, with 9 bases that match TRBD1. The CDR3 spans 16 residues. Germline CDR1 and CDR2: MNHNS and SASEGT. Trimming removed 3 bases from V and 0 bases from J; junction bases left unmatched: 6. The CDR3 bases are TGTGCCAGCAGTGACGCAGGACAGGGGAGCTCCTACGAGCAGTACTTC. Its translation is CASSDAGQGSSYEQYF.

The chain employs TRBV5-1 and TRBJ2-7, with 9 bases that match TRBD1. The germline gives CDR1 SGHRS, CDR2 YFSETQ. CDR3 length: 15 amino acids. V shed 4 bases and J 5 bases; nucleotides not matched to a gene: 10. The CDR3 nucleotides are TGCGCCAGCAGCCCAGGGGACAGGGAGGTCAACGAGCAGTACTTC. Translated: CASSPGDREVNEQYF.

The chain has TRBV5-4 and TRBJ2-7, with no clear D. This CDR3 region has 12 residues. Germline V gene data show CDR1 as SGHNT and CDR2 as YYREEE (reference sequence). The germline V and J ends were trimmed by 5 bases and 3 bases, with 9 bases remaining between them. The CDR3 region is CASSMGSYEQYF. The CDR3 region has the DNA TGTGCCAGCAGTATGGGCAGCTACGAGCAGTACTTC.

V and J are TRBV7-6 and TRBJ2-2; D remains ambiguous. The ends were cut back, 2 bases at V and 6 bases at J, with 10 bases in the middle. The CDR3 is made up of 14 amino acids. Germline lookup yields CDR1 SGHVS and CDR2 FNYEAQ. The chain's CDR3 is CASSLYSPAGELFF. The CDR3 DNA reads TGTGCCAGCAGCTTATACTCCCCGGCCGGGGAGCTGTTTTTT.

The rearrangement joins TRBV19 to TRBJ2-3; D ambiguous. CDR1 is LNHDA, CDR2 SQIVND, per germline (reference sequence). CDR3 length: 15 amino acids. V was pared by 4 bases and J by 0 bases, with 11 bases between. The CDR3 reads CASSTIPGSTDTQYF. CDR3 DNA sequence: TGTGCCAGTAGTACCATCCCAGGCAGCACAGATACGCAGTATTTT.

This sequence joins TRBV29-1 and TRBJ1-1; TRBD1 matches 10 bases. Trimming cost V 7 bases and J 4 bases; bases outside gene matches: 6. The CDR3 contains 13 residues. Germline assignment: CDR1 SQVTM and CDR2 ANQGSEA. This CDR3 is CSGGTGATTEAFF. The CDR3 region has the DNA TGCAGCGGGGGGACAGGGGCTACCACTGAAGCTTTCTTT.